These 6 T cell receptor beta chains share one sample of origin, sequenced in a study of T cell repertoires in cytomegalovirus infection (dated by TCRdb to the late 2010s). The sequencer was an Illumina HiSeq 1500. TCRdb reanalyzed the raw reads on its own, using fastp at Q25 for trimming and MiXCR for clone calling, and kept in-frame beta chains. Rows with one shared CDR3 protein collapse into an entry with the most common genes and DNA. For this sample the table gives over 250,000 distinct CDR3 sequences, of which about 25% were detected only once. The ten top clones hold over 11% of the sample. Sample: PBMCs. The source of these receptors is a human donor in good health (CMV status not recorded). Some clones in this sample may be carry-over from other donors' samples.

This clonotype was recorded a few times. The chain links TRBV30 to TRBJ2-7; D is ambiguous. This CDR3 is 11 amino acids long. Germline V gene sequence: CDR1 GTSNPN, CDR2 SVGIG (reference sequence). Trimming shortened V by 3 bases and J by 0 bases, and 3 bases separated the two germline ends. CDR3 region: CAWRTSYEQYF. CDR3 sequence (DNA): TGTGCCTGGAGAACCTCCTACGAGCAGTACTTC.

The V and J genes are TRBV9 and TRBJ2-7; maybe TRBD2 (6 bases). The CDR3 totals 16 residues. Germline V gene data show CDR1 as SGDLS and CDR2 as YYNGEE. V lost 0 bases and J 7 bases, leaving 20 bases between the germline ends. CDR3 sequence reads: CASSVVGGGGIGEQYF. The CDR3 nucleotides are TGTGCCAGCAGCGTAGTTGGAGGAGGAGGGATTGGGGAGCAGTACTTC.

The rearrangement uses TRBV6-2 or TRBV6-3 and TRBJ1-5; D unresolved. This CDR3 comprises 14 residues. From germline, CDR1 is MNHEY and CDR2 SVGEGT. Trimming took off 7 bases at V and 5 bases at J, with 15 bases between the two ends. CDR3 in DNA: TGTGCCAGCACCCCGAGGGCATTCGATCAGCCCCAGCATTTT. Translated: CASTPRAFDQPQHF.

Only a few counts were recorded for this clonotype. This chain connects TRBV4-1 to TRBJ2-7; D possibly corresponds to TRBD1 (5 bases). Trimming took off 0 bases at V and 6 bases at J, with 18 bases between the two ends. The CDR3 covers 16 residues. The germline CDR1 and CDR2 sequences are MGHRA and YSYEKL. CDR3: CASSQDLLREGSEQYF. The CDR3 DNA reads as TGCGCCAGCAGCCAAGATTTGCTCAGGGAAGGGTCCGAGCAGTACTTC.

V usage is TRBV19 and J usage is TRBJ1-1; D is uncertain. CDR3 length: 15 amino acids. From germline, CDR1 is LNHDA and CDR2 SQIVND (reference sequence). V was shortened by 7 bases and J by 5 bases, with 20 bases between the two germline ends. CDR3 bases: TGTGCCAGTACCGGCACCTGGGGTTATAATACTGAAGCTTTCTTT. Translated: CASTGTWGYNTEAFF. Using reference TRBV19 and TRBJ1-1 for the parts outside the CDR3, the full variable domain is DGGITQSPKYLFRKEGQNVTLSCEQNLNHDAMYWYRQDPGQGLRLIYYSQIVNDFQKGDIAEGYSVSREKKESFPLTVTSAQKNPTAFYLCASTGTWGYNTEAFFGQGTRLTVV.

This clonotype was recorded at least ten times. V is TRBV2 and J is TRBJ2-7, with D perhaps being TRBD1 or TRBD2 (5 bases each). V gave up 8 bases and J gave up 5 bases, with 16 bases separating them. Germline CDR1 is SNHLY and CDR2 is FYNNEI. The CDR3 is 13 residues long. This CDR3 reads CASGTPGIHEQYF. The DNA of the CDR3 is TGTGCCAGCGGGACCCCAGGGATCCACGAGCAGTACTTC.